One and the same sample provided the 16 T cell receptor beta chains below, sequenced in a study of T-cell reconstitution after alpha-beta-depleted transplantation in children. Unique molecular identifiers were used to barcode this TCRbeta library. TCRdb ran MiXCR on the PCR reads and lists one entry per CDR3 protein. The sample lists some 840,000 distinct CDR3 sequences, around 17% occurring once. Sequences were derived from PBMCs, mostly from graft donor cells, sampled 360 days after TCRalphabeta/CD19-depleted stem cell transplant. The receptors were gathered from a male patient aged 10 to 17 who had a stem cell transplant for acute lymphoblastic leukemia, so the T cells may come from the graft donor.

The chain combines TRBV9 with TRBJ2-4, with 8 bases that match TRBD2. From germline, CDR1 is SGDLS and CDR2 YYNGEE. J lost 0 bases, V lost 0 bases, and 8 bases had no gene match. The CDR3 extends over 18 amino acids. As DNA, the CDR3 is TGTGCCAGCAGCGTAGATGGAAGGCTAGCGGGAGCCAAAAACATTCAGTACTTC. This codes for CASSVDGRLAGAKNIQYF.

This clonotype was counted many times. CDR3 DNA sequence: TGTGCCAGCAGCCCCTACAGGGGGCGGAACAATGAGCAGTTCTTC. Residues: CASSPYRGRNNEQFF. The chain employs TRBV7-6 and TRBJ2-1, with TRBD1 matching 9 bases. Germline V gene data show CDR1 as SGHVS and CDR2 as FNYEAQ. CDR3 length equals 15 residues. The V segment lost 5 bases and the J segment 5 bases; nucleotides outside the gene matches: 7.

This clonotype was seen only a few times. The V gene is TRBV3-1, the J gene TRBJ2-2; perhaps TRBD1 as D (6 bases). V was clipped by 4 bases and J by 7 bases, with 13 bases between them. Germline V gene lookup returns CDR1 LGHDT and CDR2 YNNKEL (reference sequence). This CDR3 is built from 14 residues. CDR3 protein: CASSLGAGNGELFF. The CDR3 bases are TGTGCCAGCAGCCTGGGGGCTGGGAACGGGGAGCTGTTTTTT.

J is TRBJ2-6 and V is TRBV3-1, with 8 bases aligning to TRBD2. The length of the CDR3 is 18 residues. V trimming: 0 bases; J trimming: 4 bases; junction bases outside the gene matches: 8. The germline CDR1 and CDR2 sequences are LGHDT and YNNKEL (reference sequence). For the CDR3, the DNA is TGTGCCAGCAGCCAAGATCGAGCGGGAGTATCGGGGGCCAACGTCCTGACTTTC. It yields the protein CASSQDRAGVSGANVLTF.

This clonotype appeared many times. The V gene is TRBV21-1, the J gene TRBJ2-7; the D call of TRBD1 is as the table states it, not checked on the DNA. TRBV21-1 is a pseudogene locus. This CDR3 region has 16 residues. In DNA form, the CDR3 reads TGTGCCAGCAGCCTTCTCCCCTTGGGGCCCTCCTACGAGCAGTACTTC. Amino acid sequence: CASSLLPLGPSYEQYF.

This clonotype turned up a few times. The chain recombines TRBV20-1 with TRBJ1-5; D ambiguous. The CDR3 covers 13 residues. Germline CDR1 and CDR2: DFQATT and SNEGSKA (reference sequence). V was pared by 1 base and J by 3 bases, with 7 bases between. The CDR3 spells CSARAITNQPQHF. The CDR3 DNA follows: TGCAGTGCTAGAGCAATCACCAATCAGCCCCAGCATTTT.

The chain recombines TRBV12-3 or TRBV12-4 with TRBJ2-6; D is perhaps TRBD1 (6 bases). The V gene lost 5 bases and the J gene lost 17 bases, with 13 bases spanning the gap. The CDR3 length is 11 residues. The CDR3 DNA reads TGTGCCAGCAGTCCGCTACAGGGATTGACTTTC. It specifies CASSPLQGLTF.

V is TRBV4-2 and J is TRBJ2-3, with a possible D match to TRBD2 (6 bases). Germline V gives CDR1 LGHNA, CDR2 YNFKEQ. The CDR3 length is 16 residues. Between the trimmed V and J ends, which lost 1 base and 1 base, there was a span of 12 bases. The CDR3 DNA reads TGTGCCAGCAGCCAAGGCGGGGCAGGAGGCACAGATACGCAGTATTTT. This translates into CASSQGGAGGTDTQYF.

This rearrangement joins TRBV6-9 to TRBJ2-7; D perhaps matches TRBD2 (5 bases). CDR3 length: 14 residues. CDR1 is MNHGY, CDR2 SVAAGI, per germline. V lost 8 bases and J 2 bases, leaving 16 bases between the germline ends. The CDR3 DNA follows: TGTGCCAGCTGGCCGGGATTCTCCACCTACGAGCAGTACTTC. It specifies CASWPGFSTYEQYF.

This clonotype was seen ten or more times. The chain has TRBV14 and TRBJ2-1; 8 bases align to TRBD2. V was clipped by 0 bases and J by 9 bases; unmatched bases: 13. The CDR3 runs 17 residues. Germline V lookup: CDR1 SGHDN, CDR2 FVKESK. The CDR3 is CASSQEAGALGGSEQFF. The CDR3 coding sequence is TGTGCCAGCAGCCAAGAAGCGGGGGCCTTGGGCGGGAGTGAGCAGTTCTTC. Complete variable domain (other parts from reference TRBV14 and TRBJ2-1): EAGVTQFPSHSVIEKGQTVTLRCDPISGHDNLYWYRRVMGKEIKFLLHFVKESKQDESGMPNNRFLAERTGGTYSTLKVQPAELEDSGVYFCASSQEAGALGGSEQFFGPGTRLTVL.

V and J are TRBV5-1 and TRBJ2-5; 7 positions match TRBD1. V was pared by 6 bases and J by 3 bases, with 5 bases of the junction left unmatched. CDR1 is SGHRS, CDR2 YFSETQ, per germline. This CDR3 has 13 amino acids. The CDR3: CASTLTGKETQYF. CDR3 nucleotides: TGCGCCAGCACCCTGACAGGGAAAGAGACCCAGTACTTC.

This chain joins TRBV7-9 and TRBJ2-1, with D uncertain. The CDR3 spans 12 residues. Germline V gives CDR1 SEHNR, CDR2 FQNEAQ (reference sequence). Trimming removed 2 bases from V and 9 bases from J, with 8 bases in between. The CDR3: CASSLTESEQFF. Written as DNA, the CDR3 is TGTGCCAGCAGCTTAACAGAAAGTGAGCAGTTCTTC.

This chain links TRBV7-8 with TRBJ1-5; 7 nucleotides line up with TRBD1. J was trimmed by 5 bases and V by 7 bases; bases with no gene match: 8. Germline values: CDR1 SGHVS, CDR2 FQNEAQ. The CDR3 loop spans 14 amino acids. The CDR3 DNA follows: TGTGCCAGCACCCATAGGGGACAGTATCAGCCCCAGCATTTT. Translated: CASTHRGQYQPQHF.

V gene TRBV7-9 combines with J gene TRBJ1-5; 9 bases are shared with TRBD1. CDR3 length: 16 amino acids. V dropped 3 bases and J dropped 6; count of bases not matched to a gene: 9. CDR1 and CDR2 (germline): SEHNR, FQNEAQ (reference sequence). For the CDR3, the DNA is TGTGCCAGCAGCTTGAACCCACAGGGGGCAGGTCAGCCCCAGCATTTT. It specifies CASSLNPQGAGQPQHF.

This chain joins TRBV5-1 and TRBJ2-4, with unresolved D. The germline V and J ends were trimmed by 4 bases and 1 base, with 6 bases remaining between them. CDR1 and CDR2 from the germline V gene are SGHRS and YFSETQ. The CDR3 has 13 amino acids. The chain's CDR3 is CASSHLAKNIQYF. The DNA of the CDR3 is TGCGCCAGCAGCCATCTTGCCAAAAACATTCAGTACTTC.

The V and J genes are TRBV5-1 and TRBJ2-1; no firm D call. V was clipped by 4 bases and J by 2 bases, with 13 bases between them. The CDR3 sequence is 15 residues long. Per germline, CDR1 SGHRS and CDR2 YFSETQ. The CDR3 protein is CASSPVGGTYNEQFF. CDR3 in DNA: TGCGCCAGCAGCCCTGTGGGCGGTACCTACAATGAGCAGTTCTTC.